One and the same sample provided the 30 T cell receptor beta chains below, sequenced in a study of T cells after yellow fever vaccination. A single record per CDR3 protein comes from TCRdb applying MiXCR to the 5' RACE reads. The sample yields about 140,000 distinct CDR3 sequences, approximately 7.7% seen once. Source: CD4+ T cells sorted from PBMCs, taken 5 days after the yellow fever booster vaccination. These receptors all stem from a man aged 30-40 years who received the YFV17D yellow fever vaccine.

This clonotype was counted many times. The chain uses TRBV14 and TRBJ2-1, with 9 bases matching TRBD2. The CDR3 runs to 15 residues. Germline-derived CDR1 and CDR2 are SGHDN and FVKESK. J lost 2 bases, V lost 2 bases, and 1 base had no gene match. The CDR3 loop reads CASSQLAGPYNEQFF. The CDR3 coding sequence is TGTGCCAGCAGCCAACTAGCGGGGCCCTACAATGAGCAGTTCTTC.

Many counts were recorded for this clonotype. This sequence joins TRBV5-1 and TRBJ2-5; 11 nucleotides line up with TRBD2. CDR3 size: 17 residues. Germline V lookup: CDR1 SGHRS, CDR2 YFSETQ. V lost 3 bases, J lost 5 bases, and 12 bases stayed unmatched. Here the CDR3 reads CASSWGLAELAGETQYF. DNA of the CDR3: TGCGCCAGCAGCTGGGGACTAGCGGAGCTAGCCGGGGAGACCCAGTACTTC.

In this sample, this clonotype turned up a few times. The CDR3 region is CASSQDGGRETQYF. In DNA form, the CDR3 reads TGCGCCAGCAGCCAAGATGGGGGGAGGGAGACCCAGTACTTC. The chain uses TRBV4-1 and TRBJ2-5; possibly TRBD2 for D (6 bases). V gave up 0 bases and J gave up 5 bases, with 10 bases separating them. The CDR3 extends over 14 amino acids. CDR1 and CDR2 from the germline V gene are MGHRA and YSYEKL.

This clonotype was found many times. V is TRBV20-1 and J is TRBJ2-5, with D maybe TRBD2 (6 bases). Trimming shortened V by 5 bases and J by 7 bases, and 23 bases separated the two germline ends. CDR1 DFQATT and CDR2 SNEGSKA come from the germline V gene (reference sequence). The CDR3 covers 15 residues. CDR3 protein: CSAPRGGSSPSTQYF. As DNA, the CDR3 is TGCAGTGCTCCCCGGGGAGGTAGCAGTCCGTCGACCCAGTACTTC.

This clonotype was observed a few times. V is TRBV19 and J is TRBJ2-5, with a weak D call TRBD2 (7 bases). Germline V gene data show CDR1 as LNHDA and CDR2 as SQIVND (reference sequence). Trimming shortened V by 4 bases and J by 5 bases, and 14 bases separated the two germline ends. The length of the CDR3 is 14 residues. The DNA for the CDR3 is TGTGCCAGTAGTAGTAGGGGGGGAGGCGAGACCCAGTACTTC. Its translation is CASSSRGGGETQYF.

This clonotype was seen at least ten times. V is TRBV20-1 and J is TRBJ2-1, with 13 bases identical to TRBD2. The CDR3 length is 14 residues. With 6 bases clipped from V and 6 bases from J, the junction kept 5 bases outside the gene matches. Germline-derived CDR1 and CDR2 are DFQATT and SNEGSKA (reference sequence). The CDR3 here is CSAWTSGSLNEQFF. In nucleotides, the CDR3 is TGCAGTGCCTGGACTAGCGGGAGTCTCAATGAGCAGTTCTTC.

This clonotype occurred many times. The CDR3 loop is CASIQRGVNTEAFF. CDR3 nucleotide sequence: TGTGCCAGCATCCAGAGGGGGGTGAACACTGAAGCTTTCTTT. The chain couples TRBV6-1 to TRBJ1-1, with D maybe TRBD1 (6 bases). V lost 7 bases to trimming and J lost 0 bases, with 12 bases between them. The V gene's germline CDR1 is MNHNS and CDR2 SASEGT. CDR3 length equals 14 residues.

This clonotype appeared many times. The chain recombines TRBV2 with TRBJ1-6; TRBD1 aligns across 7 bases. Trimming cost V 8 bases and J 10 bases; bases outside gene matches: 11. The CDR3 is made up of 14 amino acids. Germline V gene sequence: CDR1 SNHLY, CDR2 FYNNEI. The CDR3 DNA is TGTGCCAGCGGGATACAGGGGTTGGCGTCACCCCTCCACTTT. It is translated as CASGIQGLASPLHF.

This clonotype occurred many times. This sequence joins TRBV20-1 and TRBJ2-7; D is tentatively TRBD1 or TRBD2 (6 bases each). The CDR3 sequence is 12 residues long. The V end lost 3 bases, the J end lost 7 bases, and 13 bases lay between the germline ends. CDR1 is DFQATT, CDR2 SNEGSKA, per germline (reference sequence). The CDR3 loop reads CSASRGAGEQYF. CDR3 DNA: TGCAGTGCTAGTAGGGGGGCGGGGGAGCAGTACTTC.

The sample holds many counts of this clonotype. The rearrangement uses TRBV29-1 and TRBJ1-2, with unresolved D. V lost 4 bases and J 7 bases, leaving 10 bases between the germline ends. CDR1 is SQVTM and CDR2 is ANQGSEA in the germline V gene. CDR3 length equals 11 residues. CDR3 sequence: CSVVGLAGYTF. In nucleotides, the CDR3 is TGCAGCGTTGTAGGCCTAGCTGGCTACACCTTC. The full variable domain, completed using reference TRBV29-1 and TRBJ1-2, is SAVISQKPSRDICQRGTSLTIQCQVDSQVTMMFWYRQQPGQSLTLIATANQGSEATYESGFVIDKFPISRPNLTFSTLTVSNMSPEDSSIYLCSVVGLAGYTFGSGTRLTVV.

This clonotype was seen repeatedly, ten times or more. V gene TRBV4-3 combines with J gene TRBJ2-1; 7 bases fit TRBD2. This CDR3 is built from 15 residues. Trimming took 3 bases from V and 2 from J; bases not matched to a gene: 4. CDR1 and CDR2 from the germline V gene are LGHNA and YSLEER. CDR3 sequence (DNA): TGCGCCAGCAGCCACCCGGGAGGAGCCTACAATGAGCAGTTCTTC. This codes for CASSHPGGAYNEQFF.

Comments on this clonotype: A read error may be the cause here, since a much bigger clone is one base away. The gene calls are TRBV7-6 and TRBJ1-5; D is unresolved. The CDR3 extends over 15 amino acids. Looked up from germline, CDR1 is SGHVS and CDR2 is FNYEAQ. Deletions cut 5 bases from V and 8 bases from J, with 19 bases between. The CDR3 spells CASSANQVRYEPQHF. DNA for the CDR3: TGTGCCAGCAGCGCCAATCAGGTGCGATATGAGCCCCAGCATTTT.

This clonotype has at least ten counts. This chain uses TRBV6-2 or TRBV6-3 with TRBJ2-7, with 7 bases matching TRBD2. Unmatched junction bases numbered 4, after V lost 3 bases and J lost 2 bases. This CDR3 is built from 14 residues. Germline values: CDR1 MNHEY, CDR2 SVGEGT. The CDR3 DNA sequence: TGTGCCAGCAGTTATAGTGGGACTACCTACGAGCAGTACTTC. It is translated as CASSYSGTTYEQYF.

There are many counts of this clonotype. The chain couples TRBV28 to TRBJ1-4, with D uncertain. The V end lost 8 bases, the J end lost 4 bases, and 17 bases lay between the germline ends. There are 15 residues in the CDR3. The V gene's germline CDR1 is MDHEN and CDR2 SYDVKM. CDR3 residues: CASQSPPSGNEKLFF. The DNA for the CDR3 is TGTGCCAGCCAGTCCCCGCCTTCGGGTAATGAAAAACTGTTTTTT.

This clonotype was counted at least ten times. V is TRBV12-3 or TRBV12-4 and J is TRBJ2-7; D might be TRBD1 or TRBD2, each matching 6 bases. The CDR3 covers 15 residues. The V end was cut by 7 bases, the J end by 2 bases, with 18 bases between. CDR3 DNA sequence: TGTGCCAGCATCCTTGGGGGCGGGACTGCCTACGAGCAGTACTTC. Protein product: CASILGGGTAYEQYF.

Many counts were recorded for this clonotype. This chain uses TRBV12-3 or TRBV12-4 with TRBJ2-7; weak D call: TRBD1 (6 bases). The length of the CDR3 is 16 residues. V lost 0 bases and J lost 5, with 17 bases in between. The CDR3 sequence: CASSLALGRGSDEQYF. CDR3 nucleotides: TGTGCCAGCAGTTTAGCGCTTGGCAGGGGATCGGACGAGCAGTACTTC.

Comments on this clonotype: This clone may be a read error of a much larger clone one base away. The chain joins TRBV12-3 or TRBV12-4 to TRBJ2-5, with no clear D. The CDR3 is 11 amino acids. CDR3 residues: CASGRGETHYF. For the CDR3, the DNA is TGTGCCAGCGGGCGAGGAGAGACCCATTACTTC.

This clonotype has ten or more counts. The J gene is TRBJ2-5, the V gene TRBV3-1; either TRBD1 or TRBD2 may fit D (5 bases each). The CDR3 length is 15 residues. V was clipped by 7 bases and J by 4 bases, with 19 bases between them. CDR1 and CDR2 from the germline V gene are LGHDT and YNNKEL (reference sequence). The CDR3 spells CASTSGPAGRETQYF. Written as DNA, the CDR3 is TGTGCCAGCACCTCGGGACCAGCCGGGCGAGAGACCCAGTACTTC.

This clonotype was observed at least ten times. The V and J genes are TRBV20-1 and TRBJ2-1; 7 nucleotides agree with TRBD2. Trimming cost V 1 base and J 1 base; bases outside gene matches: 4. This CDR3 contains 15 residues. Germline CDR1 DFQATT, CDR2 SNEGSKA (reference sequence). The CDR3 region has the DNA TGCAGTGCTAGAGGACTAGCAGAATCCTACAATGAGCAGTTCTTC. Its translation: CSARGLAESYNEQFF.

This clonotype was detected many times. The J gene is TRBJ2-1, the V gene TRBV5-1; 7 nucleotides line up with TRBD2. Germline CDR1 SGHRS, CDR2 YFSETQ. The CDR3 runs to 16 residues. V was pared by 2 bases and J by 0 bases, with 5 bases of the junction left unmatched. CDR3 DNA: TGCGCCAGCAGCTTTAGCGGGTCTAGCTCCTACAATGAGCAGTTCTTC. Amino acid sequence: CASSFSGSSSYNEQFF.

Ten or more counts support this clonotype. The rearrangement links TRBV2 to TRBJ2-5; TRBD2 agrees at 7 bases. CDR1 and CDR2 (germline): SNHLY, FYNNEI. J was trimmed by 5 bases and V by 5 bases; bases with no gene match: 8. CDR3 length: 14 amino acids. In nucleotides, the CDR3 is TGTGCCAGCAGTACGGATAACGGGGGGGAGACCCAGTACTTC. It translates to CASSTDNGGETQYF.

This clonotype was recorded a few times. This chain connects TRBV7-2 to TRBJ2-7; D not certain. V lost 1 base and J lost 6, with 10 bases in between. Germline V lookup: CDR1 SGHTA, CDR2 FQGNSA. The CDR3 has 13 amino acids. The CDR3 sequence: CASSLGSWLEQYF. Here the CDR3 DNA reads TGTGCCAGCAGCTTAGGGAGTTGGCTCGAGCAGTACTTC.

This clonotype has at least ten counts. The genes are TRBV6-1 and TRBJ2-5, with 9 bases lining up with TRBD1. Germline loops: CDR1 MNHNS, CDR2 SASEGT. The V and J ends lost 8 bases and 4 bases, in that order; junction bases with no gene match: 5. The CDR3 runs 13 residues. The CDR3 protein is CASAYRGLETQYF. The CDR3 DNA is TGTGCCAGCGCCTACAGGGGGCTAGAGACCCAGTACTTC.

This clonotype was seen many times. J is TRBJ2-3 and V is TRBV12-3 or TRBV12-4; the D gene is possibly TRBD2 (6 bases). The ends were cut back, 4 bases at V and 2 bases at J, with 13 bases in the middle. This CDR3 comprises 15 residues. The CDR3 loop is CASSSSQDYTDTQYF. Written as DNA, the CDR3 is TGTGCCAGCAGTTCCTCACAGGACTACACAGATACGCAGTATTTT.

This clonotype was seen repeatedly, ten times or more. V and J are TRBV20-1 and TRBJ2-2; 7 bases map to TRBD1. The V segment lost 4 bases and the J segment 6 bases; nucleotides outside the gene matches: 8. This CDR3 has 14 amino acids. CDR1 and CDR2 from the germline V gene are DFQATT and SNEGSKA (reference sequence). This chain's CDR3 is CSANRQGRAGELFF. The CDR3 DNA sequence: TGCAGTGCTAATAGACAGGGAAGGGCCGGGGAGCTGTTTTTT.

This clonotype came up a few times. The chain joins TRBV12-3 or TRBV12-4 to TRBJ2-7; 7 positions match TRBD1. The V gene end was trimmed by 2 bases and the J gene end by 0 bases; junction bases not matched to a gene: 4. The CDR3 covers 15 residues. CDR3 in DNA: TGTGCCAGCAGTTTATACGGGACAGTCTCCTACGAGCAGTACTTC. Translated: CASSLYGTVSYEQYF.

This clonotype was counted at least ten times. J is TRBJ2-2 and V is TRBV11-2; D ambiguous. The length of the CDR3 is 13 residues. V was trimmed by 1 base and J by 8 bases, leaving 8 bases between them. CDR1 SGHAT and CDR2 FQNNGV come from the germline V gene. The CDR3 protein is CASSLGEWGELFF. CDR3 sequence (DNA): TGTGCCAGCAGCTTAGGGGAATGGGGGGAGCTGTTTTTT.

In its sample, this clonotype was seen many times. V is TRBV3-1 and J is TRBJ2-1, with TRBD2 identical over 13 bases. The germline gives CDR1 LGHDT, CDR2 YNNKEL (reference sequence). The CDR3 consists of 14 residues. The V gene end was trimmed by 4 bases and the J gene end by 12 bases; junction bases not matched to a gene: 6. In DNA form, the CDR3 reads TGTGCCAGCAGCCCCACTAGCGGGAGGGTTGGGCAGTTCTTC. Its translation is CASSPTSGRVGQFF.

This clonotype was picked up many times. The chain joins TRBV20-1 to TRBJ2-1; D possibly matches TRBD1 or TRBD2 (5 bases each). Germline V lookup: CDR1 DFQATT, CDR2 SNEGSKA (reference sequence). This CDR3 is built from 14 residues. V lost 4 bases, J lost 5 bases, and 15 bases lay in between. In nucleotides, the CDR3 is TGCAGTGCTACCATCCCGGGACGGGACAATGAGCAGTTCTTC. Its translation is CSATIPGRDNEQFF.

J is TRBJ2-5 and V is TRBV28; the match to TRBD1 covers 8 bases. Looked up from germline, CDR1 is MDHEN and CDR2 is SYDVKM. CDR3 length: 14 residues. The V segment lost 6 bases and the J segment 5 bases; nucleotides outside the gene matches: 8. Here the CDR3 reads CASSDRGSSETQYF. CDR3 nucleotide sequence: TGTGCCAGCAGCGACAGGGGATCTTCGGAGACCCAGTACTTC.